These 5 T cell receptor beta chains came from one sample sequenced in a study of blood T cells in healthy people across ages. Using a J-beta primer mix together with a sample-barcoded 5' primer, a second PCR was run for roughly 6 to 12 cycles. TCRdb analysed the 5' RACE reads with MiXCR anew, one entry per CDR3 protein. The profile shows approximately 690,000 distinct CDR3 sequences, around three fifths of them singletons. Sequenced: blood. All receptors derive from a man in his sixties in good health.

This chain connects TRBV29-1 to TRBJ1-4, with no clear D. Germline values: CDR1 SQVTM, CDR2 ANQGSEA. The CDR3 sequence is 11 residues long. The V end was cut by 2 bases, the J end by 8 bases, with 6 bases between. The CDR3 DNA follows: TGCAGCGTTGAACAGTTCGAAAAACTGTTTTTT. Its protein product is CSVEQFEKLFF.

This clonotype occurred once. The CDR3 DNA reads TGCGCCAGCACCCCTAGTCATAGCACAGATACGCAGTATTTT. Translation gives CASTPSHSTDTQYF. The genes are TRBV5-1 and TRBJ2-3, with no clear D. V was cut by 6 bases and J by 0 bases, with 11 bases left in between. CDR3 length: 14 residues. Germline CDR1 and CDR2: SGHRS and YFSETQ.

The CDR3 sequence is CASSLIPTVSSYEQYF. Here the CDR3 DNA reads TGTGCCAGCAGCCTGATACCGACGGTGAGCTCCTACGAGCAGTACTTC. This chain joins TRBV6-1 and TRBJ2-7; D gene uncertain. This CDR3 has 16 amino acids. V was clipped by 6 bases and J by 0 bases, with 18 bases between them. Per the germline V gene, CDR1 is MNHNS and CDR2 is SASEGT.

The chain employs TRBV5-1 and TRBJ1-1; a weak D match, TRBD1 (5 bases). Trimming shortened V by 5 bases and J by 7 bases, and 21 bases separated the two germline ends. There are 15 residues in the CDR3. The germline V gene has CDR1 SGHRS and CDR2 YFSETQ. DNA of the CDR3: TGCGCCAGCAGTCCACAAATACACGGACAAGGTGAAGCTTTCTTT. Its protein product is CASSPQIHGQGEAFF. The full variable domain, with the rest looked up from reference TRBV5-1 and TRBJ1-1, is KAGVTQTPRYLIKTRGQQVTLSCSPISGHRSVSWYQQTPGQGLQFLFEYFSETQRNKGNFPGRFSGRQFSNSRSEMNVSTLELGDSALYLCASSPQIHGQGEAFFGQGTRLTVV.

The chain uses TRBV24-1 and TRBJ2-3, with 10 bases lining up with TRBD1. The trim removed 4 bases at V and 5 bases at J, leaving 8 bases unmatched. The CDR3 loop spans 16 amino acids. The germline V gene has CDR1 KGHDR and CDR2 SFDVKD. CDR3 sequence reads: CATSDPDRGPRDTQYF. CDR3 coding DNA: TGTGCCACCAGTGACCCAGACAGGGGGCCACGAGATACGCAGTATTTT.